The T cell receptor beta chain under discussion was sequenced for a study of blood T cells in healthy people across ages. Whole-study findings and limits: The unknown donor CMV status may have confounded expanded clonotype changes. Older age coincided with a roughly linear decline in TCR beta diversity per million T cells.

This clonotype has more than one count but fewer than ten. What it binds is not known. Sample donors were healthy Caucasian individuals that came from Russia, aged roughly 6 to 100. In each sample, at least 6 million PBMCs were isolated. Alongside a J-beta primer mix, a sample-barcoded 5' primer served in a second PCR lasting roughly 7 to 11 cycles. TCRdb reanalysed the 5' RACE reads using MiXCR and keeps one entry per CDR3 protein. The table shows hundreds of thousands of distinct CDR3 sequences, with 56% occurring only once. V lost 5 bases and J 3 bases, leaving 13 bases between the germline ends. This CDR3 is built from 13 residues. CDR1 is DFQATT, CDR2 SNEGSKA, per germline (reference sequence).

The specimen was blood. The chain recombines TRBV20-1 with TRBJ2-5, with a possible D match to TRBD1 (6 bases). The receptor was isolated from a middle-aged man in good health. CDR3 amino acids: CSAQSPGEETQYF. The CDR3 region has the DNA TGCAGTGCTCAATCTCCAGGGGAAGAGACCCAGTACTTC.